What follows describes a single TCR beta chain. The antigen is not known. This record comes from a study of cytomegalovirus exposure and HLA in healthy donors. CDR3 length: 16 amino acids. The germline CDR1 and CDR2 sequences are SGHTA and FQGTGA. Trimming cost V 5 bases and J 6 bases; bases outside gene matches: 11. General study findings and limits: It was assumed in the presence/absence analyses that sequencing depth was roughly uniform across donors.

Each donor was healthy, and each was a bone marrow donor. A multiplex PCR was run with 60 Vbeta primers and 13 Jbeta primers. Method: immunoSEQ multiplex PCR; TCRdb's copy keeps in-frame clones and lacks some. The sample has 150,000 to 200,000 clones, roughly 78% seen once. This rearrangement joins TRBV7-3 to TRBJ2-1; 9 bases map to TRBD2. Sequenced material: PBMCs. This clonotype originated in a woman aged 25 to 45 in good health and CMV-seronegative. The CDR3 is CASSPLAGGPSNEQFF. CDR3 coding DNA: TGTGCCAGCAGCCCCCTGGCGGGGGGGCCAAGCAATGAGCAGTTCTTC.